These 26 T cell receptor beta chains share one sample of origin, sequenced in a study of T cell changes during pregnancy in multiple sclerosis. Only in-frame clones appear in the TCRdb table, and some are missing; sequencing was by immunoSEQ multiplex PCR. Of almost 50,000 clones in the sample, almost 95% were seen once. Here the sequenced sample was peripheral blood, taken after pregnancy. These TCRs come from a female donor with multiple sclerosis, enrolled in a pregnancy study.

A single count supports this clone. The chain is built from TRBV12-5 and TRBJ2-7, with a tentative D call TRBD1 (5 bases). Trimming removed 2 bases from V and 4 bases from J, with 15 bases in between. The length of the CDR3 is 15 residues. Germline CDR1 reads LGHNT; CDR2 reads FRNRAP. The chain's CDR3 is CASGLPPAGLYEQYF. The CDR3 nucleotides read TGTGCTAGTGGTTTGCCCCCCGCAGGGTTGTACGAGCAGTACTTC.

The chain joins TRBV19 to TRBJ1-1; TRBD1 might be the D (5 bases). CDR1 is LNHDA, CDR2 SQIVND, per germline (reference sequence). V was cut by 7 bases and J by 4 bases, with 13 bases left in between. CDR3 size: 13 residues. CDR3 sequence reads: CASTYLGGTEAFF. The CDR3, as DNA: TGTGCCAGTACCTATCTGGGGGGCACTGAAGCTTTCTTT.

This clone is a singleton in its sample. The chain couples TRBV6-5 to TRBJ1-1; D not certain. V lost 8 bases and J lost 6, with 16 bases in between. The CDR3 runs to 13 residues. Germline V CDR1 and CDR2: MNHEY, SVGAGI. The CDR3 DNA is TGTGCCAGCTCCCCCCAGATCCCCGCTGAAGCTTTCTTT. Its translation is CASSPQIPAEAFF.

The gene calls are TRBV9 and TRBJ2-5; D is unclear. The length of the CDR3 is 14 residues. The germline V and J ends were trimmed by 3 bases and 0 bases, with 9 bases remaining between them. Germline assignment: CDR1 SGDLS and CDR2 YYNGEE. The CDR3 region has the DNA TGTGCCAGCAGCGCCAGACAAGACCAAGAGACCCAGTACTTC. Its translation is CASSARQDQETQYF.

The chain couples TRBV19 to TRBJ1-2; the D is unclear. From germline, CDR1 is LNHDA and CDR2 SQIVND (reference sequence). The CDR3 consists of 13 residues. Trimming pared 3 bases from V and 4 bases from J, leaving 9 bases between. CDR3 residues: CASSIPPVYGYTF. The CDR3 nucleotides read TGTGCCAGTAGTATTCCCCCAGTCTATGGCTACACCTTC.

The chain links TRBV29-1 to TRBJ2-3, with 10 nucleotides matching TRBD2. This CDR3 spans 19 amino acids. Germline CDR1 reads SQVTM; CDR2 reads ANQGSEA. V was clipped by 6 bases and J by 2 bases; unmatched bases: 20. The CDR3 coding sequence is TGCAGCGTGGTGGGCCCATGGGCTAGCGGGGGACCTTACACAGATACGCAGTATTTT. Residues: CSVVGPWASGGPYTDTQYF.

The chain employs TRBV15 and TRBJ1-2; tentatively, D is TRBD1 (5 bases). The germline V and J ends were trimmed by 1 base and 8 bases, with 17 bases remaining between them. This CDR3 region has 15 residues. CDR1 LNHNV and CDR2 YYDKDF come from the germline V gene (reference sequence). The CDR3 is CATSRVAVGGVGYTF. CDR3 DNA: TGTGCCACCAGCAGAGTCGCCGTGGGGGGGGTGGGCTACACCTTC.

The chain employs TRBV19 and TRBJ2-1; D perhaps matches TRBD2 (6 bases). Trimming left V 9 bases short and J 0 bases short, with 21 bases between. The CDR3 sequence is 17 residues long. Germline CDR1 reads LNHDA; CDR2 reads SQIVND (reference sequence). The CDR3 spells CASQLALQGGSYNEQFF. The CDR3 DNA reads TGTGCCAGCCAACTAGCCCTGCAGGGAGGCTCCTACAATGAGCAGTTCTTC.

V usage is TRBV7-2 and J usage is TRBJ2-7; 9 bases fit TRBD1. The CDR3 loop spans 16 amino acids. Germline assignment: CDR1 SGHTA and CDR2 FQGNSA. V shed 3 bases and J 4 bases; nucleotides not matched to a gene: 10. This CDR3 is CASSLAPPGQGYEQYF. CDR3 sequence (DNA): TGTGCCAGCAGCTTGGCGCCCCCGGGACAGGGATACGAGCAGTACTTC.

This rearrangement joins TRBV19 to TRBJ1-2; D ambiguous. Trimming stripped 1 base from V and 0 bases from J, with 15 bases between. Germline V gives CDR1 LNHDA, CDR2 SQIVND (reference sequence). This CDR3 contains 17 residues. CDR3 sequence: CASSIVSRGRPNYGYTF. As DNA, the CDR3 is TGTGCCAGTAGTATAGTTTCCCGAGGGAGACCTAACTATGGCTACACCTTC.

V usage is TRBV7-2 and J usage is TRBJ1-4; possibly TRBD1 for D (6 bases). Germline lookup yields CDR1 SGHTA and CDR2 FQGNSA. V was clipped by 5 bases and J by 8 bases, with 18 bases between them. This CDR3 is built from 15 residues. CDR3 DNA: TGTGCCAGCAGCCCTAAGGGGGGGTTTCGGGAAAAACTGTTTTTT. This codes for CASSPKGGFREKLFF.

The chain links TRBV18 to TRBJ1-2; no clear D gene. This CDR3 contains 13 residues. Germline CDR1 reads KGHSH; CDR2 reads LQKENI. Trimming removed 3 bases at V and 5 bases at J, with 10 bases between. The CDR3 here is CASSPPGLYGYTF. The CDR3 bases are TGTGCCAGCTCACCCCCAGGCCTTTATGGCTACACCTTC. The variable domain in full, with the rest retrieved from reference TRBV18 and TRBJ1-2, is NAGVMQNPRHLVRRRGQEARLRCSPMKGHSHVYWYRQLPEEGLKFMVYLQKENIIDESGMPKERFSAEFPKEGPSILRIQQVVRGDSAAYFCASSPPGLYGYTFGSGTRLTVV.

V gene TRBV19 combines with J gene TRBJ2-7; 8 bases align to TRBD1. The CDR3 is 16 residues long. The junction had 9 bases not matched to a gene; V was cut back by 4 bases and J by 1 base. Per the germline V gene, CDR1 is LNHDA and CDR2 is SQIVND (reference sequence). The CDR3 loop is CASSTPGQDASYEQYF. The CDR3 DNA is TGTGCCAGTAGTACCCCGGGACAGGACGCTTCCTACGAGCAGTACTTC.

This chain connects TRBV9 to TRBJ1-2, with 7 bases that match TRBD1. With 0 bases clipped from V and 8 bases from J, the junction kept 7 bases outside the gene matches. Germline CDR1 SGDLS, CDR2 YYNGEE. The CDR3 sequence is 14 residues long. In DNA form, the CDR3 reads TGTGCCAGCAGCGTAGAGTGGGACAGACCCGGCTACACCTTC. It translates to CASSVEWDRPGYTF.

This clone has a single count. As DNA, the CDR3 is TGCGCCAGCAGCCAAGACCCACTCTCCCGTAAGGGGAATGAGCAGTTCTTC. Protein: CASSQDPLSRKGNEQFF. The V call is TRBV4-3, the J call TRBJ2-1; D is possibly TRBD1 (5 bases). Germline V gene data show CDR1 as LGHNA and CDR2 as YSLEER. Deletions cut 0 bases from V and 7 bases from J, with 19 bases between. The CDR3 is made up of 17 amino acids.

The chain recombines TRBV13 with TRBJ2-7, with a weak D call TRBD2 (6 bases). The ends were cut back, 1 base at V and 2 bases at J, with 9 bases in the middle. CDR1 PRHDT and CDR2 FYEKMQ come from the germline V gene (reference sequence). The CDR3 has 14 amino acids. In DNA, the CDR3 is TGTGCCAGCAGCTTAGAGGAGGGGCCCTACGAGCAGTACTTC. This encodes CASSLEEGPYEQYF.

The CDR3 nucleotides are TGTGCCAGCAGCCAAGACAAGAATCAGCCCCAGCATTTT. Its translation is CASSQDKNQPQHF. The rearrangement joins TRBV11-2 to TRBJ1-5; D is ambiguous. The CDR3 runs 13 residues. The ends were cut back, 5 bases at V and 4 bases at J, with 9 bases in the middle. Germline V gene lookup returns CDR1 SGHAT and CDR2 FQNNGV. The complete variable domain, with remaining parts taken from reference TRBV11-2 and TRBJ1-5, reads EAGVAQSPRYKIIEKRQSVAFWCNPISGHATLYWYQQILGQGPKLLIQFQNNGVVDDSQLPKDRFSAERLKGVDSTLKIQPAKLEDSAVYLCASSQDKNQPQHFGDGTRLSIL.

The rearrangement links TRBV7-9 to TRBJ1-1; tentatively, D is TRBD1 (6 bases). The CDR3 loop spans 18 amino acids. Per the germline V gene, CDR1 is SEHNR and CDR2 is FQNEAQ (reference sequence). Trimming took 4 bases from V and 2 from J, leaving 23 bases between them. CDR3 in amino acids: CASSSLARGHAPNTEAFF. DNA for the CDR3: TGTGCCAGCAGCTCCCTCGCCAGGGGTCACGCCCCTAACACTGAAGCTTTCTTT. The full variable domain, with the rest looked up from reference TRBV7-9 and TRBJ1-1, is DTGVSQNPRHKITKRGQNVTFRCDPISEHNRLYWYRQTLGQGPEFLTYFQNEAQLEKSRLLSDRFSAERPKGSFSTLEIQRTEQGDSAMYLCASSSLARGHAPNTEAFFGQGTRLTVV.

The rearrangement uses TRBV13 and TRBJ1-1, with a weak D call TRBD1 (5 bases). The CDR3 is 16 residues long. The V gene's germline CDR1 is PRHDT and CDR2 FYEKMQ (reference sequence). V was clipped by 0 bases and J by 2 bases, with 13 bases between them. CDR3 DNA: TGTGCCAGCAGCTTAGGGCAGGGCAACCTAAACACTGAAGCTTTCTTT. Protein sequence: CASSLGQGNLNTEAFF.

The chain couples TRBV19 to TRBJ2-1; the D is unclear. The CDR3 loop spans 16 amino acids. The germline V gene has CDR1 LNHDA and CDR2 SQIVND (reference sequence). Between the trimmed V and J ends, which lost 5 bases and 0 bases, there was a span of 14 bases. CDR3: CASSLSWASSYNEQFF. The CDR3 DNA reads TGTGCCAGTAGTCTCAGTTGGGCCAGCTCCTACAATGAGCAGTTCTTC.

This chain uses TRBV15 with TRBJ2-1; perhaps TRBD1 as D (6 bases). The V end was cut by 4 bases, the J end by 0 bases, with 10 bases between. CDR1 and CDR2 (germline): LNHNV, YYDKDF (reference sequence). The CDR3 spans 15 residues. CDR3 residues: CATSTTGGSYNEQFF. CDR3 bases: TGTGCCACCAGCACGACAGGAGGCTCCTACAATGAGCAGTTCTTC.

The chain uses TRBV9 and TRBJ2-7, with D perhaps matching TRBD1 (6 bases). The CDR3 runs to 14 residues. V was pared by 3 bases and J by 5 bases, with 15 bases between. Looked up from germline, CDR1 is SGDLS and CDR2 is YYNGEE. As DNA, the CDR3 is TGTGCCAGCAGCGGGGACACGCGTCGGGACGAGCAGTACTTC. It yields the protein CASSGDTRRDEQYF.

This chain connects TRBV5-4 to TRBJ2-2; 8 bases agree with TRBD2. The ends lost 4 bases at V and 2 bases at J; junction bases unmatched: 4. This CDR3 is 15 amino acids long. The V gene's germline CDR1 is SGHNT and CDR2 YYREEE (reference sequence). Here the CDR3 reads CASSRGGQNTGELFF. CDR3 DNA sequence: TGTGCCAGCAGCCGGGGGGGGCAAAACACCGGGGAGCTGTTTTTT. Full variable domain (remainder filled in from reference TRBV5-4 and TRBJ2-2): ETGVTQSPTHLIKTRGQQVTLRCSSQSGHNTVSWYQQALGQGPQFIFQYYREEENGRGNFPPRFSGLQFPNYSSELNVNALELDDSALYLCASSRGGQNTGELFFGEGSRLTVL.

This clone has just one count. This CDR3 is CADKGGSYLNQHF. The CDR3, as DNA: TGTGCCGACAAGGGAGGGTCCTACTTAAACCAGCATTTT. The V call is TRBV5-7, the J call TRBJ1-5; D unresolved. TRBV5-7 belongs to the ORF category, with a function that is uncertain. The CDR3 is 13 amino acids. The V end lost 10 bases, the J end lost 12 bases, and 23 bases lay between the germline ends.

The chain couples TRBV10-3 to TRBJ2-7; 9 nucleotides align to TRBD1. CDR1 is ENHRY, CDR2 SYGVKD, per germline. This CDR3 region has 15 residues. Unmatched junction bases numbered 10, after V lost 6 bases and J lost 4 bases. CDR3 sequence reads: CAIREGQGEWYEQYF. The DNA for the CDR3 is TGTGCCATCAGGGAGGGACAGGGCGAGTGGTACGAGCAGTACTTC.

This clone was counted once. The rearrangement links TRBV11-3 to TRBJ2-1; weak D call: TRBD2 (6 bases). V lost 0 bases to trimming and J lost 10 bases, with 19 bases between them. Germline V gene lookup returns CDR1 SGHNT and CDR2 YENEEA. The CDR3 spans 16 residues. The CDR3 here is CASSLDRGTIGTEQFF. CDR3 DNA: TGTGCCAGCAGCTTAGATCGCGGGACGATCGGTACGGAGCAGTTCTTC.